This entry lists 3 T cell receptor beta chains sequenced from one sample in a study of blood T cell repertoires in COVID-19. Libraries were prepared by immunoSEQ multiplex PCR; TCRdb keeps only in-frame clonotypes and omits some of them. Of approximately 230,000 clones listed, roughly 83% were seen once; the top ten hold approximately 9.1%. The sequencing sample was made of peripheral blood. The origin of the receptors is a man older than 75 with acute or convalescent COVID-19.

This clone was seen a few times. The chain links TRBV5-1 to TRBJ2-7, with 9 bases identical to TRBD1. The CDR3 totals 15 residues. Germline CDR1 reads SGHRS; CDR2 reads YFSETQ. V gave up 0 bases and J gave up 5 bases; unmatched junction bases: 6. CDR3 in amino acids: CASSLAPGQGNEQYF. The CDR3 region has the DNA TGCGCCAGCAGCTTGGCACCGGGACAGGGAAACGAGCAGTACTTC.

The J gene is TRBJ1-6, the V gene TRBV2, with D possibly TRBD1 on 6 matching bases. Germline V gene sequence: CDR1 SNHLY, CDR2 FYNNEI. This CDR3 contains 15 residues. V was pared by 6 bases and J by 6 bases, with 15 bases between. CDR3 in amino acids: CASRGADSLNSPLHF. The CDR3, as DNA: TGTGCCAGCAGGGGAGCGGACAGCCTTAATTCACCCCTCCACTTT.

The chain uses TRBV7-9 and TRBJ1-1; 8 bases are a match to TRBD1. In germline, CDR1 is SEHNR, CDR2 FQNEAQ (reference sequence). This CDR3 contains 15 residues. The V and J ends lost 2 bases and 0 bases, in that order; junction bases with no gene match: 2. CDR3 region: CASSLNRGVNTEAFF. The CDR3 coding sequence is TGTGCCAGCAGCTTAAACAGGGGGGTGAACACTGAAGCTTTCTTT.